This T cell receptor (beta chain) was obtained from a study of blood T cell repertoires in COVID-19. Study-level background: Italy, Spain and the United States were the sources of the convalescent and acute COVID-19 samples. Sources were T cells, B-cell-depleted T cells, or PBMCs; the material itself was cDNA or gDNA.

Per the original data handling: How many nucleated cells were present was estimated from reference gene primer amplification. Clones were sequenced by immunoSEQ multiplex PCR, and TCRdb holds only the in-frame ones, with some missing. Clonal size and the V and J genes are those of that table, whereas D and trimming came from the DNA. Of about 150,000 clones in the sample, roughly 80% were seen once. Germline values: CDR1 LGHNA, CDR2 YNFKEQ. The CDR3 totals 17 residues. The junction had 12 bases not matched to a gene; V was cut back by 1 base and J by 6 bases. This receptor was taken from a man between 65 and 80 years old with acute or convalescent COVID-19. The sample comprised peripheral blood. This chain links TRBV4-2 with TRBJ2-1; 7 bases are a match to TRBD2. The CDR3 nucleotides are TGTGCCAGCAGCCAAGGTTTGAGTGGGACTATCAGCAATGAGCAGTTCTTC. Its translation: CASSQGLSGTISNEQFF.